A single T cell receptor beta chain is shown here with its context. Its antigen is still unknown. TCRdb redid the calling of the 5' RACE reads with MiXCR, one entry per CDR3 protein. This repertoire shows some 210,000 distinct CDR3 sequences, approximately 20% found once; its top ten account for 2% to 3%. This specimen belongs to a study of T-cell memory formation after mild COVID-19. As for the study in general: Largely donor-specific sequence clusters came from a couple of donors.

Study outcomes and limitations: CM and EM subsets held most contracting CD4+ clones; EMRA held CD8+ ones. The study found balanced CD4/CD8 in clones contracting day 15 to 85 and a CD4+ lean in later expanders. The SARS-CoV-2 specificity of second-wave clones reaching peak at day 37 remained unverified.

Per the germline V gene, CDR1 is MNHEY and CDR2 is SVGAGI. V lost 0 bases, J lost 1 base, and 12 bases lay in between. This CDR3 comprises 16 residues. This TCR derives from an adult woman who had mild COVID-19 (a few samples of this study predate the infection). Cell type and time point are not known. The sample was PBMCs or a T cell subset sorted from them (not recorded which). The chain carries TRBV6-5 and TRBJ1-2; no definite D call. The chain's CDR3 is CASSYSKSAVNYGYTF. CDR3 nucleotides: TGTGCCAGCAGTTACTCGAAGTCGGCAGTTAACTATGGCTACACCTTC.